This record covers a single T cell receptor (beta chain). Its antigen is currently unknown. This specimen comes from a study of CD4 T cells in relation to SARS-CoV-2 and coronaviruses. Unexposed donor CD4+ T cells date from 2011-2018, before the COVID-19 pandemic. The cells were cultured for 10 days before CD4+ T cells were isolated. As cell numbers allowed, unexposed-donor CD4+ T cells faced SARS-CoV-2 S/N and four cold-coronavirus spikes. The repertoire was sequenced with immunoSEQ multiplex PCR; TCRdb's copy has only in-frame clones and lacks some. The data show tens of thousands of clones, more than 60% seen once. This CDR3 has 14 amino acids. Trimming took 0 bases from V and 6 from J; bases not matched to a gene: 4. CDR1 and CDR2 from the germline V gene are ENHRY and SYGVKD.

The clonotype comes from a human donor in good health. The chain employs TRBV10-3 and TRBJ1-1, with 7 bases lining up with TRBD1. Sequencing input: CD4+ T cells from PBMCs, cultured in vitro. CDR3 coding DNA: TGTGCCATCAGTGAGTCGGGACAGCTTTCTGAAGCTTTCTTT. Its translation: CAISESGQLSEAFF.